Listed below are T cell receptor beta chains from one sample, sequenced in a study of glioma-infiltrating T cells after dendritic cell vaccination. The method was immunoSEQ multiplex PCR; TCRdb's version includes in-frame clones alone and lacks a portion of them. The table includes around 96,000 clones, 79% detected once. The source material was blood, sampled before dendritic cell vaccination. The receptors come from a human donor with glioblastoma. CDR3s include the opening cysteine and the closing phenylalanine or tryptophan. D genes are given only for firm matches. The size of a clone is reported for some rows only, either as once, few or many, or as a class for expanded clones.

cdr3_length j_call clone_size v_call d_call cdr3_nt cdr3_aa
13 TRBJ1-1 few TRBV10-3 - TGTGCCATCGGCGGGAACCTGGATACTGAAGCTTTCTTT CAIGGNLDTEAFF
14 TRBJ2-7 - TRBV15 - TGTGCCACCAGCAGAGTAGGAGGCCTCTACGAGCAGTACTTC CATSRVGGLYEQYF
16 TRBJ2-1 - TRBV30 - TGTGCCTGGAGTCACCCTAGCGCCGGGTCCTACAATGAGCAGTTCTTC CAWSHPSAGSYNEQFF
14 TRBJ1-6 - TRBV10-3 - TGTGCCATCAGTGCGGGACTAGGAAATTCACCCCTCCACTTT CAISAGLGNSPLHF
11 TRBJ2-1 - TRBV28 - TGTGCCAGCAGTTTCTGGGGCCACGAGTTCTTC CASSFWGHEFF
14 TRBJ2-7 - TRBV5-1 TRBD1 TGCGCCAGCAGCTTGGGGCAGGGGGCGAGAGAGCAGTACTTC CASSLGQGAREQYF
13 TRBJ2-7 - TRBV5-1 - TGCGCCAGCAGCGAAGGACTTACCTACGAGCAGTACTTC CASSEGLTYEQYF
15 TRBJ1-6 - TRBV6-5 TRBD1 TGTGCCAGCAGTTACGGACAGGGGTTGGGTTCACCCCTCCACTTT CASSYGQGLGSPLHF
12 TRBJ1-1 - TRBV6-5 - TGTGCCAGCATCCGCGCGGGGGGTGGAGCTTTCTTT CASIRAGGGAFF
10 TRBJ2-5 few TRBV29-1 - TGCAGCGTCAGTATTGAGACCCAGTACTTC CSVSIETQYF
12 TRBJ1-4 - TRBV28 - TGTGCCAGCAGTCCTTCTAATGAAAAACTGTTTTTT CASSPSNEKLFF
15 TRBJ2-1 - TRBV10-1 - TGCGCCAGCAGTGACCGCGCGGGGCTTCGTGGTGAGCAGTTCTTC CASSDRAGLRGEQFF
16 TRBJ2-6 - TRBV30 TRBD1 TGTGCCTGTCGGACAGGCTGGGCCTCTGGGGCCAACGTCCTGACTTTC CACRTGWASGANVLTF
14 TRBJ1-2 - TRBV4-2 - TGTGCCAGCAGCCAGAGGGCTCTTAACTATGGCTACACCTTC CASSQRALNYGYTF
14 TRBJ2-3 - TRBV10-3 - TGTGCCATCAACGTGGGGGGTCAGAAAGATACGCAGTATTTT CAINVGGQKDTQYF
12 TRBJ1-4 - TRBV30 - TGTGCCTGGGGTAGGAGTAGTGAAAAACTGTTTTTT CAWGRSSEKLFF
16 TRBJ2-3 - TRBV19 TRBD2 TGTGCCAGTAGTATCCAACTAGCGGGAGGGGGAGATACGCAGTATTTT CASSIQLAGGGDTQYF
12 TRBJ2-7 - TRBV4-1 - TGCGCCAGCAGCCAAGGTTCAGATGAGCAGTACTTC CASSQGSDEQYF
13 TRBJ1-1 - TRBV5-6 - TGTGCCAGCAGCTTAGCAGGGGCCCCTGAAGCTTTCTTT CASSLAGAPEAFF
14 TRBJ2-5 few TRBV27 - TGTGCCAGCTCTTTAGATTCTTTGGGCGAGACCCAGTACTTC CASSLDSLGETQYF
15 TRBJ2-1 few TRBV19 TRBD1 TGTGCCAGTAGATCTCCGGGACAGGGCCGAGCGGAGCAGTTCTTC CASRSPGQGRAEQFF
12 TRBJ2-5 once TRBV30 - TGTGCCTGGATGGGGGGGCCAGAGACCCAGTACTTC CAWMGGPETQYF
13 TRBJ2-5 - TRBV6-1 TRBD2 TGTGCCAGCAGTGAAACAAGGGGGACTAGTCCGTACTTC CASSETRGTSPYF
14 TRBJ1-5 - TRBV6-4 - TGTGCCAGCAGTGACGGGCATAGGAGGGTAGGAGATCATTTT CASSDGHRRVGDHF
14 TRBJ1-5 - TRBV19 - TGTGCCAGTAGTATATTCGGGGGATCTCAGCCCCAGCATTTT CASSIFGGSQPQHF
14 TRBJ2-2 - TRBV4-2 - TGTGCCAGCAGCCCCATGACTGACACCGGGGAGCTGTTTTTT CASSPMTDTGELFF
15 TRBJ2-7 once TRBV6-5 TRBD2 TGTGCCAGCAGTTATTATCCTAGCGGGTCCTACGAGCAGTACTTC CASSYYPSGSYEQYF